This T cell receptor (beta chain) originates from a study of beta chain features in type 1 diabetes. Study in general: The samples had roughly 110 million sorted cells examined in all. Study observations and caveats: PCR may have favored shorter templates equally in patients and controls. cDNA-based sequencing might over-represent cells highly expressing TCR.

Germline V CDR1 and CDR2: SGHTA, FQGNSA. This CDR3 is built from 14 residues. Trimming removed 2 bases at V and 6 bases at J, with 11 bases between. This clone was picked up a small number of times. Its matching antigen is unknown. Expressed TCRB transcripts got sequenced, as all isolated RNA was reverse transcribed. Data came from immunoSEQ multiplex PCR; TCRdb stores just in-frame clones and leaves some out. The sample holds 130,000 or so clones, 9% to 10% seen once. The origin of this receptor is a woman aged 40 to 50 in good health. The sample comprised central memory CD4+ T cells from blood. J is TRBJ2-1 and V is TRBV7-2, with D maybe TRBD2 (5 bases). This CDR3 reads CASSLPTSSNEQFF. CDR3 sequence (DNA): TGTGCCAGCAGCTTACCCACTAGTAGCAATGAGCAGTTCTTC.